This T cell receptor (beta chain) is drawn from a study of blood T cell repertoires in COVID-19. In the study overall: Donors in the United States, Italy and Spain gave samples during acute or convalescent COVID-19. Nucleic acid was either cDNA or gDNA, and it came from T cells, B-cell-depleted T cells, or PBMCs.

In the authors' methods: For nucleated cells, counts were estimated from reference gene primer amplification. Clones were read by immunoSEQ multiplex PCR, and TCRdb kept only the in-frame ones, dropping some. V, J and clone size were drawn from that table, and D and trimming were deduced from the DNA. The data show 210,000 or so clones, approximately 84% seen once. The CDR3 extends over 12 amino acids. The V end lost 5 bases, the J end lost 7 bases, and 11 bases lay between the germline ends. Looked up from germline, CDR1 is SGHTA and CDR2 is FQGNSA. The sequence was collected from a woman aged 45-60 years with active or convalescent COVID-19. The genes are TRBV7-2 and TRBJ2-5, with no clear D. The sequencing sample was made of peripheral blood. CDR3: CASSPPPGTQYF. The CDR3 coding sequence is TGTGCCAGCAGCCCCCCCCCGGGGACCCAGTACTTC.